Following are 21 T cell receptor beta chains from one sample sequenced in a study of T cell repertoires in cytomegalovirus infection. One entry per CDR3 protein results from TCRdb running MiXCR on the reads. This sample has under 250,000 distinct CDR3 sequences, with roughly 6.5% found just once. The sequenced material came from PBMCs. These receptors were collected from a human donor in good health (CMV status not recorded). Some clones in this sample may be carry-over from other donors' samples.

This clonotype was counted ten times or more. The chain combines TRBV7-2 with TRBJ2-5; 9 nucleotides match TRBD1. The germline V gene has CDR1 SGHTA and CDR2 FQGNSA. With V trimmed by 5 bases and J by 2 bases, 3 bases remained unmatched. The length of the CDR3 is 14 residues. Here the CDR3 reads CASSQTGGQETQYF. The DNA for the CDR3 is TGTGCCAGCAGCCAGACAGGGGGTCAAGAGACCCAGTACTTC. Filled out from reference TRBV7-2 and TRBJ2-5, the complete variable domain reads GAGVSQSPSNKVTEKGKDVELRCDPISGHTALYWYRQSLGQGLEFLIYFQGNSAPDKSGLPSDRFSAERTGGSVSTLTIQRTQQEDSAVYLCASSQTGGQETQYFGPGTRLLVL.

In its sample, this clonotype was seen many times. CDR3 loop: CASSLATTGFQETQYF. The CDR3 bases are TGCGCCAGCAGCTTGGCCACGACGGGATTCCAAGAGACCCAGTACTTC. V usage is TRBV5-1 and J usage is TRBJ2-5; D might be TRBD2 (5 bases). V was pared by 0 bases and J by 1 base, with 13 bases between. This CDR3 spans 16 amino acids. Germline V gives CDR1 SGHRS, CDR2 YFSETQ.

This clonotype came up many times. The chain uses TRBV6-1 and TRBJ1-3, with TRBD1 as a possible D gene (5 bases). Per the germline V gene, CDR1 is MNHNS and CDR2 is SASEGT. The CDR3 consists of 14 residues. Trimming cost V 6 bases and J 3 bases, with 12 bases left between them. The CDR3 is CASRLRVYGNTIYF. The CDR3 DNA follows: TGTGCCAGCAGGCTCAGGGTCTATGGAAACACCATATATTTT.

This clonotype was detected many times. The chain recombines TRBV7-2 with TRBJ1-1; no firm D call. V shed 2 bases and J shed 6 bases, with 7 bases lying between them. The CDR3 extends over 12 amino acids. Germline V gene sequence: CDR1 SGHTA, CDR2 FQGNSA. In DNA, the CDR3 is TGTGCCAGCAGCTTAAATGCAGCTGAAGCTTTCTTT. Translating gives CASSLNAAEAFF.

This clonotype has ten or more counts. The chain links TRBV7-2 to TRBJ2-2; tentatively, D is TRBD1 (6 bases). The CDR3 loop spans 18 amino acids. The V gene lost 5 bases and the J gene lost 0 bases, with 19 bases spanning the gap. CDR1 and CDR2 from the germline V gene are SGHTA and FQGNSA. DNA of the CDR3: TGTGCCAGCAGCCGGAAGGGGATCGGACAGACGAACACCGGGGAGCTGTTTTTT. Translation gives CASSRKGIGQTNTGELFF.

This clonotype was found a few times. The rearrangement links TRBV29-1 to TRBJ1-4, with 7 bases that match TRBD1. The CDR3 spans 12 residues. V lost 7 bases to trimming and J lost 7 bases; unmatched junction nucleotides: 6. The germline V gene encodes CDR1 SQVTM and CDR2 ANQGSEA. CDR3 loop: CSAGQFPEKLFF. CDR3 nucleotides: TGCAGCGCGGGACAGTTTCCTGAAAAACTGTTTTTT.

This chain links TRBV2 with TRBJ2-5, with 8 positions matching TRBD2. The CDR3 consists of 16 residues. CDR1 SNHLY and CDR2 FYNNEI come from the germline V gene. Losses at the gene ends were 2 bases for V and 5 bases for J; bases not matched to a gene: 10. The CDR3 nucleotides read TGTGCCAGCAGTGAAATTCAGGCGGGGGGCCGGGAGACCCAGTACTTC. This sequence encodes CASSEIQAGGRETQYF.

This clonotype occurred many times. The rearrangement joins TRBV7-8 to TRBJ1-1, with D unclear. Trimming took 2 bases from V and 1 from J, leaving 5 bases between them. Germline values: CDR1 SGHVS, CDR2 FQNEAQ. This CDR3 contains 13 residues. CDR3 sequence: CASSLKRNTEAFF. CDR3 DNA: TGTGCCAGCAGCTTAAAGCGGAACACTGAAGCTTTCTTT.

This clonotype was counted many times. The chain joins TRBV7-2 to TRBJ1-1, with TRBD1 identical over 12 bases. Trimming took 3 bases from V and 8 from J; bases not matched to a gene: 4. The germline V gene has CDR1 SGHTA and CDR2 FQGNSA. The CDR3 loop spans 14 amino acids. CDR3 in DNA: TGTGCCAGCAGCTTCCGGGACAGGGGGCGCGAAGCTTTCTTT. Encoded protein: CASSFRDRGREAFF.

In its sample, this clonotype was seen a few times. The gene calls are TRBV20-1 and TRBJ1-5, with D possibly being TRBD1 (6 bases). CDR3 length equals 15 residues. The germline V gene encodes CDR1 DFQATT and CDR2 SNEGSKA (reference sequence). Trimming took 1 base from V and 3 from J, leaving 13 bases between them. The CDR3 spells CSARGTGADNQPQHF. In DNA, the CDR3 is TGCAGTGCTAGAGGGACGGGGGCCGACAATCAGCCCCAGCATTTT.

Regarding this clonotype: A single base separates this from a much larger clone, so it may be a read error. This sequence joins TRBV12-3 or TRBV12-4 and TRBJ1-1; D might be TRBD1 (6 bases). This CDR3 has 13 amino acids. Trimming removed 5 bases at V and 1 base at J, with 8 bases between. The CDR3 sequence is CASSRQENTEAFF. The CDR3 coding sequence is TGTGCCAGCAGTAGACAGGAGAACACTGAAGCTTTCTTT.

The sample holds many counts of this clonotype. This chain uses TRBV20-1 with TRBJ1-1, with D perhaps matching TRBD1 (5 bases). V lost 6 bases and J 12 bases, leaving 11 bases between the germline ends. The length of the CDR3 is 9 residues. CDR1 DFQATT and CDR2 SNEGSKA come from the germline V gene (reference sequence). CDR3 DNA: TGCAGTGCAGGCAGGACATCTTTCTTT. Translating it yields CSAGRTSFF.

This clonotype was observed many times. The rearrangement uses TRBV20-1 and TRBJ2-3; D may match TRBD1 or TRBD2 (5 bases each). Trimming pared 1 base from V and 6 bases from J, leaving 11 bases between. CDR1 is DFQATT and CDR2 is SNEGSKA in the germline V gene (reference sequence). The CDR3 totals 13 residues. The CDR3 DNA reads as TGCAGTGCTAGAGGGGACCAGCCGGATACGCAGTATTTT. Its protein product is CSARGDQPDTQYF.

This clonotype was seen repeatedly, ten times or more. As DNA, the CDR3 is TGTGCCAGCAGCTTGCGTCAGAGTGAAGCTTTCTTT. The encoded protein is CASSLRQSEAFF. The chain employs TRBV7-2 and TRBJ1-1, with unresolved D. In germline, CDR1 is SGHTA, CDR2 FQGNSA. The CDR3 runs to 12 residues. V dropped 3 bases and J dropped 7 bases, with 9 bases sitting between them.

This clonotype was found many times. The chain joins TRBV7-2 to TRBJ2-7; D is unresolved. CDR1 and CDR2 (germline): SGHTA, FQGNSA. This CDR3 has 13 amino acids. Trimming removed 3 bases from V and 2 bases from J, with 8 bases in between. CDR3 nucleotide sequence: TGTGCCAGCAGCTTTGTGACGACCTACGAGCAGTACTTC. It encodes CASSFVTTYEQYF.

This clonotype was seen ten or more times. The rearrangement joins TRBV12-3 or TRBV12-4 to TRBJ1-2; D remains ambiguous. V gave up 5 bases and J gave up 8 bases, with 15 bases separating them. The CDR3 spans 13 residues. In DNA form, the CDR3 reads TGTGCCAGCAGTAAGACGCTAGATTCGGGCTACACCTTC. Translation: CASSKTLDSGYTF.

This clonotype is judged medium-sized. The rearrangement links TRBV6-1 to TRBJ2-2; 9 bases line up with TRBD1. The CDR3 is made up of 15 amino acids. Losses at the gene ends were 6 bases for V and 5 bases for J; bases not matched to a gene: 7. The germline V gene encodes CDR1 MNHNS and CDR2 SASEGT. The CDR3 reads CASRTGQGETGELFF. CDR3 in DNA: TGTGCCAGCAGAACGGGACAGGGTGAGACCGGGGAGCTGTTTTTT.

This clonotype was counted a few times. The rearrangement joins TRBV2 to TRBJ2-3; D is ambiguous. Looked up from germline, CDR1 is SNHLY and CDR2 is FYNNEI. The germline V and J ends were trimmed by 4 bases and 3 bases, with 11 bases remaining between them. The CDR3 runs 14 residues. The CDR3 DNA reads as TGTGCCAGCAGTGGGTACCAGGTGACAGATACGCAGTATTTT. Protein product: CASSGYQVTDTQYF.

This clonotype was recorded many times. V is TRBV20-1 and J is TRBJ2-7; possibly TRBD2 for D (5 bases). V gave up 0 bases and J gave up 6 bases, with 21 bases separating them. The CDR3 sequence is 16 residues long. The V gene's germline CDR1 is DFQATT and CDR2 SNEGSKA (reference sequence). The CDR3 loop is CSARDQAGRLGSEQYF. Here the CDR3 DNA reads TGCAGTGCTAGAGATCAGGCGGGTCGTCTAGGATCCGAGCAGTACTTC.

The genes are TRBV5-5 and TRBJ2-5; 12 positions match TRBD2. J was trimmed by 5 bases and V by 4 bases; bases with no gene match: 3. This CDR3 has 14 residues. In germline, CDR1 is SGHKS, CDR2 YYEKEE (reference sequence). CDR3 sequence (DNA): TGTGCCAGCAGCCGAGGGACTAGCGGGGAGACCCAGTACTTC. Its protein product is CASSRGTSGETQYF.

This clonotype was detected many times. As DNA, the CDR3 is TGTGCCAGCAGTTACTCGATATTTGGGACAGGGAGTTCCACCGGGGAGCTGTTTTTT. This translates into CASSYSIFGTGSSTGELFF. The chain combines TRBV6-2 or TRBV6-3 with TRBJ2-2; 9 bases fit TRBD1. V shed 0 bases and J 4 bases; nucleotides not matched to a gene: 12. The CDR3 has 19 amino acids. The germline gives CDR1 MNHEY, CDR2 SVGEGT.